This T cell receptor beta chain was identified during a study of T cell responses to AZD1222 COVID-19 vaccine. Repertoires were generated with immunoSEQ multiplex PCR, while TCRdb's copy carries only in-frame clones and drops some. The sample includes around 66,000 clones, 88% of them seen just once. The sequence was collected from an adult who received the MenACWY meningococcal vaccine as a control. This specimen consisted of peripheral blood, obtained 28 days after the second dose of the MenACWY control vaccine.

The CDR3 DNA reads TGCGCCAGCAGCCCACCTAAGCCAGCCGGGGGGGACACTGAAGCTTTCTTT. It codes for CASSPPKPAGGDTEAFF. The chain carries TRBV4-3 and TRBJ1-1; D possibly corresponds to TRBD1 (5 bases). CDR3 length equals 17 residues. Germline lookup yields CDR1 LGHNA and CDR2 YSLEER. Trimming left V 4 bases short and J 3 bases short, with 21 bases between.